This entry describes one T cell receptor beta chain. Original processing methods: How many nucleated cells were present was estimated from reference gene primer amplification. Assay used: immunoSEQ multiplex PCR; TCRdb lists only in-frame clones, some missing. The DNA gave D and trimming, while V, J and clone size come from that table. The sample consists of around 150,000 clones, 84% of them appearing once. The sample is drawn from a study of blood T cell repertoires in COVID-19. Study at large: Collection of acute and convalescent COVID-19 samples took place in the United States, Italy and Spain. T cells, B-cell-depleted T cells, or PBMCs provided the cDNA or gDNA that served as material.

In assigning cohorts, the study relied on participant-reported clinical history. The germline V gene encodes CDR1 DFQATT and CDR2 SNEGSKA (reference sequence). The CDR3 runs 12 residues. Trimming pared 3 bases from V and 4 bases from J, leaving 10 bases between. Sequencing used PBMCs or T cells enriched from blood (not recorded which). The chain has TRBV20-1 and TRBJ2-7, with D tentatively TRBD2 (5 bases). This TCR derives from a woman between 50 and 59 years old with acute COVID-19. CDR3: CSASNGEYEQYF. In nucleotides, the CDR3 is TGCAGTGCTAGTAACGGGGAGTACGAGCAGTACTTC.